These 29 T cell receptor beta chains share one sample of origin, sequenced in a study of shared clonotypes between healthy human individuals. Profiling relied on immunoSEQ multiplex PCR, and the TCRdb table lists in-frame clones only, not all of them. The sample includes around 990,000 clones, approximately 80% of them seen just once. Sequencing was carried out using memory CD4+ T cells from PBMCs. Subset indicated: CD45RA-negative fraction. Receptor source: a man between 18 and 35 years old in good health. Some clones in this sample may be carry-over from other donors' samples.

This chain connects TRBV12-5 to TRBJ1-4; no clear D. The CDR3 sequence is 16 residues long. Germline V gene data show CDR1 as LGHNT and CDR2 as FRNRAP. Trimming pared 6 bases from V and 4 bases from J, leaving 18 bases between. The CDR3 nucleotides are TGTGCTAGTGGCTTGCCCCTCCAGGAAAATAATGAAAAACTGTTTTTT. Amino acids: CASGLPLQENNEKLFF.

This sequence joins TRBV5-6 and TRBJ1-1, with a tentative D call TRBD1 (6 bases). Trimming shortened V by 0 bases and J by 0 bases, and 15 bases separated the two germline ends. Germline CDR1 is SGHDT and CDR2 is YYEEEE. The CDR3 has 17 amino acids. CDR3 region: CASSLGQAEEMNTEAFF. The CDR3 region has the DNA TGTGCCAGCAGCTTGGGACAGGCGGAGGAAATGAACACTGAAGCTTTCTTT.

The V call is TRBV28, the J call TRBJ1-3; no definite D call. The length of the CDR3 is 14 residues. Trimming left V 4 bases short and J 0 bases short, with 7 bases between. Germline V lookup: CDR1 MDHEN, CDR2 SYDVKM. The CDR3 coding sequence is TGTGCCAGCAGTTCTACCCACTCTGGAAACACCATATATTTT. It translates to CASSSTHSGNTIYF.

The genes are TRBV2 and TRBJ2-3, with D possibly matching TRBD2 (5 bases). From germline, CDR1 is SNHLY and CDR2 FYNNEI. Trimming took 6 bases from V and 2 from J, leaving 12 bases between them. The CDR3 runs 14 residues. The CDR3 sequence: CASRLEPITDTQYF. CDR3 DNA sequence: TGTGCCAGCAGACTAGAACCCATCACAGATACGCAGTATTTT.

The V call is TRBV11-2, the J call TRBJ1-3; no clear D. V was shortened by 1 base and J by 0 bases, with 10 bases between the two germline ends. CDR1 SGHAT and CDR2 FQNNGV come from the germline V gene. This CDR3 is 16 amino acids long. CDR3 bases: TGTGCCAGCAGCTTAGCCTTAATCCCCTCTGGAAACACCATATATTTT. The encoded protein is CASSLALIPSGNTIYF.

The CDR3 spells CASSLASLFKASEQYF. Written as DNA, the CDR3 is TGTGCCAGCAGCTTAGCGTCCCTCTTTAAGGCCAGCGAGCAGTACTTC. The chain is built from TRBV7-9 and TRBJ2-7; D unresolved. The germline V gene encodes CDR1 SEHNR and CDR2 FQNEAQ (reference sequence). With 0 bases removed from V and 6 bases from J, the gap between germline ends came to 18 bases. The CDR3 has 16 amino acids.

V is TRBV2 and J is TRBJ1-1; no reliable D call. Trimming cost V 5 bases and J 2 bases, with 15 bases left between them. This CDR3 is 15 amino acids long. Germline V CDR1 and CDR2: SNHLY, FYNNEI. The DNA for the CDR3 is TGTGCCAGCAGTTTGTCAGGTGGAGGAAACACTGAAGCTTTCTTT. The encoded protein is CASSLSGGGNTEAFF.

The rearrangement links TRBV7-3 to TRBJ2-7, with D possibly TRBD1 on 6 matching bases. The CDR3 covers 13 residues. Germline V gene lookup returns CDR1 SGHTA and CDR2 FQGTGA. V lost 4 bases and J 3 bases, leaving 10 bases between the germline ends. The CDR3, as DNA: TGTGCCAGCAGCTCTACAGGGCGCTACGAGCAGTACTTC. Amino acid sequence: CASSSTGRYEQYF. Supplemented by reference TRBV7-3 and TRBJ2-7, the full variable domain reads GAGVSQTPSNKVTEKGKYVELRCDPISGHTALYWYRQSLGQGPEFLIYFQGTGAADDSGLPNDRFFAVRPEGSVSTLKIQRTERGDSAVYLCASSSTGRYEQYFGPGTRLTVT.

V and J are TRBV5-4 and TRBJ2-3, with 10 bases aligning to TRBD2. CDR1 is SGHNT, CDR2 YYREEE, per germline (reference sequence). V was clipped by 4 bases and J by 5 bases; unmatched bases: 10. The CDR3 covers 16 residues. The CDR3 region is CASSTKAGGRVDTQYF. The CDR3 coding sequence is TGTGCCAGCAGCACAAAAGCGGGAGGGCGTGTAGATACGCAGTATTTT.

The chain has TRBV5-1 and TRBJ1-1, with 9 positions matching TRBD1. The junction had 1 base not matched to a gene; V was cut back by 1 base and J by 3 bases. The CDR3 sequence is 14 residues long. Germline V gene lookup returns CDR1 SGHRS and CDR2 YFSETQ. CDR3 coding DNA: TGCGCCAGCAGCTTGTGGGACAGGGACACTGAAGCTTTCTTT. As protein: CASSLWDRDTEAFF.

The chain couples TRBV5-1 to TRBJ2-1; 10 bases match TRBD2. Trimming removed 7 bases from V and 4 bases from J; junction bases left unmatched: 5. The CDR3 is 14 amino acids. In germline, CDR1 is SGHRS, CDR2 YFSETQ. The CDR3 DNA sequence: TGCGCCAGCCGTCTAGCGGGAGCTTACAATGAGCAGTTCTTC. Encoded protein: CASRLAGAYNEQFF.

Notes on this clone: This sample includes further DNA sequences coding for the same CDR3. CDR3 loop: CAWSQSNQPQHF. The CDR3 coding sequence is TGTGCCTGGAGTCAAAGCAATCAGCCCCAGCATTTT. The V gene is TRBV30, the J gene TRBJ1-5; D not resolved. Germline V gene lookup returns CDR1 GTSNPN and CDR2 SVGIG (reference sequence). The CDR3 runs 12 residues. V lost 2 bases to trimming and J lost 1 base, with 3 bases between them.

The genes are TRBV4-1 and TRBJ1-4, with 7 bases fitting TRBD1. The junction had 12 bases not matched to a gene; V was cut back by 4 bases and J by 7 bases. The CDR3 is 16 residues long. Germline CDR1 and CDR2: MGHRA and YSYEKL. CDR3 in DNA: TGCGCCAGCAGCCCCGACCCGACAGGGTTAGGTGAAAAACTGTTTTTT. It is translated as CASSPDPTGLGEKLFF.

The chain is built from TRBV18 and TRBJ2-5; the D gene is possibly TRBD1 (6 bases). This CDR3 comprises 14 residues. The V end was cut by 4 bases, the J end by 4 bases, with 13 bases between. In germline, CDR1 is KGHSH, CDR2 LQKENI. CDR3 DNA: TGTGCCAGCTCACAACAGGGCAGTTCAGAGACCCAGTACTTC. This translates into CASSQQGSSETQYF. The variable domain in full, with the rest retrieved from reference TRBV18 and TRBJ2-5, is NAGVMQNPRHLVRRRGQEARLRCSPMKGHSHVYWYRQLPEEGLKFMVYLQKENIIDESGMPKERFSAEFPKEGPSILRIQQVVRGDSAAYFCASSQQGSSETQYFGPGTRLLVL.

This clone was counted a single time. One junction end does not reproduce the germline sequence, and a read error may be involved. The V call is TRBV30, the J call TRBJ2-7; 9 bases align to TRBD2. The CDR3 consists of 12 residues. Germline V gives CDR1 GTSNPN, CDR2 SVGIG (reference sequence). CDR3 amino acids: CAWSAPLAGVLF. In nucleotides, the CDR3 is TGTGCCTGGAGCGCCCCGTTAGCGGGGGTCCTCTTC.

The V call is TRBV19, the J call TRBJ1-3; unclear D gene. V was pared by 6 bases and J by 1 base, with 4 bases between. The CDR3 is 12 amino acids. CDR1 and CDR2 (germline): LNHDA, SQIVND (reference sequence). CDR3 coding DNA: TGTGCCAGTAGGATATCTGGAAACACCATATATTTT. It translates to CASRISGNTIYF.

The chain links TRBV27 to TRBJ1-4; D remains unclear. The CDR3 covers 18 residues. Trimming removed 8 bases from V and 0 bases from J, with 22 bases in between. CDR1 is MNHEY and CDR2 is SMNVEV in the germline V gene (reference sequence). CDR3 coding DNA: TGTGCCAGCCGTCGACGGATCCGCCCAATTGCAACTAATGAAAAACTGTTTTTT. This encodes CASRRRIRPIATNEKLFF.

The rearrangement links TRBV5-6 to TRBJ2-3, with D perhaps TRBD2 (6 bases). Trimming took 5 bases from V and 4 from J, leaving 14 bases between them. The CDR3 spans 14 residues. Germline V gene data show CDR1 as SGHDT and CDR2 as YYEEEE. For the CDR3, the DNA is TGTGCCAGCAGTCCGACTAGTTCATCAGATACGCAGTATTTT. The encoded protein is CASSPTSSSDTQYF.

This sequence joins TRBV7-8 and TRBJ1-3; the D gene is possibly TRBD1 (5 bases). CDR3 size: 16 residues. Trimming shortened V by 1 base and J by 4 bases, and 14 bases separated the two germline ends. Germline loops: CDR1 SGHVS, CDR2 FQNEAQ. This CDR3 reads CASSLGGRGAGNTIYF. DNA for the CDR3: TGTGCCAGCAGCTTAGGGGGGAGAGGGGCAGGAAACACCATATATTTT.

The rearrangement uses TRBV11-2 and TRBJ2-3; TRBD2 matches 9 bases. With V trimmed by 1 base and J by 3 bases, 5 bases remained unmatched. Germline values: CDR1 SGHAT, CDR2 FQNNGV. CDR3 length: 16 residues. CDR3 DNA sequence: TGTGCCAGCAGCTTAGGAGGCGGGAGGGGGACAGATACGCAGTATTTT. It is translated as CASSLGGGRGTDTQYF.

This clone was counted only a few times. This chain uses TRBV10-3 with TRBJ2-2, with D maybe TRBD2 (5 bases). The CDR3 is 16 amino acids. The V gene's germline CDR1 is ENHRY and CDR2 SYGVKD. V was cut by 0 bases and J by 4 bases, with 12 bases left in between. The DNA of the CDR3 is TGTGCCATCAGTGAGTCGACTAAACTACTCACCGGGGAGCTGTTTTTT. This codes for CAISESTKLLTGELFF.

The chain carries TRBV2 and TRBJ2-7; no clear D gene. V lost 6 bases to trimming and J lost 0 bases, with 6 bases between them. The germline V gene encodes CDR1 SNHLY and CDR2 FYNNEI. This CDR3 region has 12 residues. The CDR3 here is CASRRNSYEQYF. The DNA of the CDR3 is TGTGCCAGCAGACGGAACTCCTACGAGCAGTACTTC.

The J gene is TRBJ2-7, the V gene TRBV19; the match to TRBD2 covers 8 bases. Trimming removed 5 bases from V and 7 bases from J; junction bases left unmatched: 7. This CDR3 region has 13 residues. Per the germline V gene, CDR1 is LNHDA and CDR2 is SQIVND (reference sequence). The CDR3, as DNA: TGTGCCAGTAGTCACCGGGAGGGGCTGGAGCAGTACTTC. Residues: CASSHREGLEQYF.

V and J are TRBV4-2 and TRBJ2-7; tentative D call: TRBD2 (5 bases). The CDR3 totals 15 residues. V dropped 0 bases and J dropped 4 bases, with 13 bases sitting between them. Germline CDR1 LGHNA, CDR2 YNFKEQ. The CDR3 nucleotides are TGTGCCAGCAGCCAAGACACCGGGCCGGGATACGAGCAGTACTTC. Translated: CASSQDTGPGYEQYF.

This chain links TRBV11-2 with TRBJ2-2; 9 bases agree with TRBD2. Germline values: CDR1 SGHAT, CDR2 FQNNGV. The trim removed 7 bases at V and 4 bases at J, leaving 7 bases unmatched. The CDR3 has 15 amino acids. The CDR3 protein is CASIFSGSITGELFF. The CDR3 DNA reads as TGTGCCAGCATTTTTAGCGGGAGTATCACCGGGGAGCTGTTTTTT.

This chain joins TRBV2 and TRBJ1-2, with 7 bases matching TRBD1. CDR3 length: 14 amino acids. The germline V gene has CDR1 SNHLY and CDR2 FYNNEI. V shed 5 bases, J shed 5 bases, and the junction held 8 bases outside the gene matches. This CDR3 is CASSRTGPGYGYTF. CDR3 nucleotide sequence: TGTGCCAGCAGTCGGACAGGCCCGGGGTATGGCTACACCTTC.

This clone was detected a few times. The chain uses TRBV30 and TRBJ1-3, with no clear D. Trimming left V 3 bases short and J 8 bases short, with 11 bases between. The CDR3 is made up of 12 amino acids. Germline lookup yields CDR1 GTSNPN and CDR2 SVGIG (reference sequence). CDR3 DNA sequence: TGTGCCTGGAGGGACGTTGTGCACACCATATATTTT. Encoded protein: CAWRDVVHTIYF.

The CDR3 DNA is TGTGCCAGCAGCCGTAAACAGGGTCGGGCCTATGGCTACACCTTC. Translating gives CASSRKQGRAYGYTF. V is TRBV7-8 and J is TRBJ1-2; maybe TRBD1 (6 bases). The CDR3 sequence is 15 residues long. Trimming cost V 5 bases and J 4 bases, with 17 bases left between them. Germline V gives CDR1 SGHVS, CDR2 FQNEAQ.

The chain carries TRBV19 and TRBJ1-2; D not resolved. The CDR3 covers 13 residues. V was clipped by 7 bases and J by 2 bases, with 11 bases between them. Germline lookup yields CDR1 LNHDA and CDR2 SQIVND (reference sequence). The CDR3 nucleotides read TGTGCCAGTAAAGGCCAGGCCAACTATGGCTACACCTTC. Protein: CASKGQANYGYTF.